This section outlines one T cell receptor (beta chain) sequence together with its context. As yet, its antigen is unknown. These data come from a study of cytomegalovirus exposure and HLA in healthy donors. General study results and limits: Among immune exposure information, only CMV serostatus was available.

PCR involved 60 Vbeta and 13 Jbeta primers. Measured with immunoSEQ multiplex PCR; TCRdb has only the in-frame clones, and not every one. Among about 230,000 clones listed, 70% to 90% were seen once. The CDR3 loop spans 13 amino acids. Trimming removed 4 bases from V and 3 bases from J, with 13 bases in between. Germline V gene lookup returns CDR1 SQVTM and CDR2 ANQGSEA. What was sequenced was PBMCs. This receptor was identified in a girl aged 2-10 years in good health and CMV-seronegative. The chain recombines TRBV29-1 with TRBJ2-7; a weak D match, TRBD2 (5 bases). The CDR3 region has the DNA TGCAGCGTTGGTGCAGGCGGGTTCTACGAGCAGTACTTC. Its protein product is CSVGAGGFYEQYF.